The rows below give T cell receptor beta chains drawn from one sample of a study of OX40 agonist ivuxolimab in advanced cancers. Assay: immunoSEQ multiplex PCR; the TCRdb copy retains only in-frame clones and omits some. Among about 22,000 clones listed, over 80% were seen once. This material consisted of CD4+ or CD8+ T cells sorted from blood, taken in a trial of the OX40 agonist ivuxolimab. These receptor sequences come from an adult with an advanced solid tumor such as melanoma, head and neck, liver or kidney cancer. Both conserved end residues are part of each CDR3. A D gene is named only where the DNA matches it firmly. The size entry is marked missing in some rows and otherwise reads once, few, many or a size class.

J: TRBJ2-5; V: TRBV7-9; D: .; size: .; CDR3: CASSSSLSGETQYF; DNA: TGTGCCAGCAGCTCCAGCCTTTCGGGGGAGACCCAGTACTTC
J: TRBJ2-1; V: TRBV7-2; D: .; size: .; CDR3: CASSLWSNEQFF; DNA: TGTGCCAGCAGCCTATGGTCCAATGAGCAGTTCTTC
J: TRBJ1-6; V: TRBV13; D: TRBD1; size: few; CDR3: CASSYQQGARGSPLHF; DNA: TGTGCCAGCAGCTACCAACAGGGGGCGCGGGGTTCACCCCTCCACTTT
J: TRBJ1-3; V: TRBV28; D: TRBD1; size: .; CDR3: CASSPPAKGAYTIYF; DNA: TGTGCCAGCAGTCCACCGGCCAAGGGGGCATACACCATATATTTT
J: TRBJ2-7; V: TRBV27; D: TRBD2; size: .; CDR3: CASSLEGGSPEQYF; DNA: TGTGCCAGCAGTTTAGAGGGAGGGTCCCCCGAGCAGTACTTC
J: TRBJ2-1; V: TRBV19; D: TRBD2; size: .; CDR3: CASSIREEHYNEQFF; DNA: TGTGCCAGTAGTATACGGGAGGAGCACTACAATGAGCAGTTCTTC
J: TRBJ1-5; V: TRBV5-5; D: .; size: .; CDR3: CASSAGGLGNQPQHF; DNA: TGTGCTAGCAGCGCGGGAGGATTGGGCAATCAGCCCCAGCATTTT
J: TRBJ2-7; V: TRBV27; D: .; size: .; CDR3: CASSRGRAETYEQYF; DNA: TGTGCCAGCAGTCGCGGAAGGGCGGAAACCTACGAGCAGTACTTC
J: TRBJ2-1; V: TRBV19; D: .; size: .; CDR3: CASSGGLAARDEQFF; DNA: TGTGCCAGTAGTGGGGGGCTAGCGGCCCGGGATGAGCAGTTCTTC
J: TRBJ1-1; V: TRBV6-5; D: .; size: .; CDR3: CASSPFTNTEAFF; DNA: TGTGCCAGCAGCCCCTTCACGAACACTGAAGCTTTCTTT
J: TRBJ2-1; V: TRBV7-7; D: .; size: .; CDR3: CASSLSLGVGDEQFF; DNA: TGTGCCAGCAGCCTGTCCTTAGGGGTTGGGGATGAGCAGTTCTTC
J: TRBJ2-7; V: TRBV30; D: TRBD2; size: .; CDR3: CASGEPSLYEQYF; DNA: TGTGCGAGCGGGGAGCCGTCTTTGTACGAGCAGTACTTC
J: TRBJ2-1; V: TRBV7-8; D: .; size: .; CDR3: CASSPDPDSYSYNEQFF; DNA: TGTGCCAGCAGCCCCGACCCTGATTCCTACTCCTACAATGAGCAGTTCTTC
J: TRBJ1-4; V: TRBV13; D: .; size: .; CDR3: CASSFGGRGIEKLFF; DNA: TGTGCCAGCAGCTTCGGGGGAAGGGGTATTGAAAAACTGTTTTTT
J: TRBJ2-3; V: TRBV13; D: TRBD1; size: few; CDR3: CASSSVLGQASPTDTQYF; DNA: TGTGCCAGCAGTTCCGTCTTAGGACAGGCGTCCCCCACAGATACGCAGTATTTT
J: TRBJ2-7; V: TRBV29-1; D: .; size: .; CDR3: CSVEDYYEQYF; DNA: TGCAGCGTTGAAGATTACTACGAGCAGTACTTC
J: TRBJ1-2; V: TRBV10-1; D: .; size: few; CDR3: CASSENPRNYGYTF; DNA: TGCGCCAGCAGTGAAAATCCAAGGAACTATGGCTACACCTTC
J: TRBJ2-7; V: TRBV6-6; D: .; size: .; CDR3: CASSYKRGEQYF; DNA: TGTGCCAGCAGTTACAAAAGGGGCGAGCAGTACTTC
J: TRBJ2-1; V: TRBV9; D: .; size: once; CDR3: CASSGAGYDNEQFF; DNA: TGTGCCAGCAGCGGGGCGGGATATGACAATGAGCAGTTCTTC
J: TRBJ2-7; V: TRBV19; D: TRBD2; size: .; CDR3: CASSAPPVAASGYEQYF; DNA: TGTGCCAGTAGTGCTCCCCCCGTAGCCGCTAGCGGATACGAGCAGTACTTC
J: TRBJ2-1; V: TRBV15; D: TRBD1; size: .; CDR3: CATSRGRGQAYNEQFF; DNA: TGTGCCACCAGCAGGGGTCGGGGACAGGCCTACAATGAGCAGTTCTTC
J: TRBJ1-5; V: TRBV7-6; D: TRBD1; size: .; CDR3: CASSPGQGAQPQHF; DNA: TGTGCCAGCAGCCCCGGACAGGGGGCACAGCCCCAGCATTTT
J: TRBJ2-1; V: TRBV27; D: .; size: few; CDR3: CASSPRQAGGQQFF; DNA: TGTGCCAGCAGCCCTCGACAGGCCGGCGGGCAGCAGTTCTTC
J: TRBJ2-3; V: TRBV19; D: .; size: many; CDR3: CASSILAAGTDTQYF; DNA: TGTGCCAGTAGTATCTTAGCGGCTGGCACAGATACGCAGTATTTT
J: TRBJ2-5; V: TRBV6-6; D: .; size: .; CDR3: CASSYSTRVGETQYF; DNA: TGTGCCAGCAGTTACTCGACTAGGGTGGGGGAGACCCAGTACTTC
J: TRBJ1-1; V: TRBV10-3; D: .; size: .; CDR3: CAISEPGGNTEAFF; DNA: TGTGCCATCAGTGAACCCGGCGGGAACACTGAAGCTTTCTTT